These 5 T cell receptor beta chains originate from one sample sequenced in a study of neurological immune-mediated disorders. TCRdb independently ran MiXCR on the 5' RACE reads; one entry per CDR3 protein. This table holds fewer than 80,000 distinct CDR3 sequences, around 5.2% found once. The specimen was PBMCs. Receptor source: a woman aged 45-65 years with multiple sclerosis.

A remark on this clonotype: Since a much larger clone is just one base distant, this may be a read error. V gene TRBV6-2 or TRBV6-3 combines with J gene TRBJ1-1; D unclear. V lost 4 bases and J 7 bases, leaving 13 bases between the germline ends. The CDR3 totals 13 residues. Germline V gene lookup returns CDR1 MNHEY and CDR2 SVGEGT. CDR3 loop: CASSLGKRNEAFF. CDR3 DNA sequence: TGTGCCAGCAGTTTGGGAAAGAGGAATGAAGCTTTCTTT.

This clonotype occurred many times. The germline gene is not matched at one end of the junction; a read error may be the cause. V is TRBV7-2 and J is TRBJ2-1; TRBD2 aligns across 8 bases. CDR1 is SGHTA, CDR2 FQGNSA, per germline. There are 16 residues in the CDR3. The CDR3 here is CASSLAGALVYNEQFF. The CDR3 bases are TGTGCCAGCAGCCTAGCGGGCGCACTCGTCTACAATGAGCAGTTCTTC.

A note on this clonotype: A much larger clone lies a single base off, so this may be a read error. The chain is built from TRBV5-6 and TRBJ1-5; D may be TRBD1 (5 bases). Germline assignment: CDR1 SGHDT and CDR2 YYEEEE. The CDR3 contains 14 residues. CDR3 bases: TGTGCCAGCAGCTTGGGGGGGGAGCGTCAGCCCCAGAATTTT. Encoded protein: CASSLGGERQPQNF.

This clonotype was detected many times. The rearrangement joins TRBV6-2 or TRBV6-3 to TRBJ2-5, with D maybe TRBD1 (6 bases). Germline V gene lookup returns CDR1 MNHEY and CDR2 SVGEGT. The CDR3 is made up of 18 amino acids. Trimming took off 1 base at V and 4 bases at J, with 22 bases between the two ends. CDR3 in amino acids: CASSYFIGQRNRLETQYF. The CDR3 DNA is TGTGCCAGCAGTTACTTCATCGGACAGCGAAACCGCCTAGAGACCCAGTACTTC.

This clonotype was detected only a few times. Compared with germline, one end of the junction differs, possibly owing to a read error. The chain recombines TRBV20-1 with TRBJ1-5; a weak D match, TRBD1 (5 bases). This CDR3 comprises 14 residues. From germline, CDR1 is DFQATT and CDR2 SNEGSKA (reference sequence). The CDR3 DNA sequence: TGCAGTGCTAGAGATCAGGGCCTCAATCAGCCCCAGAATTTT. It specifies CSARDQGLNQPQNF.